This entry describes one TCR beta chain. The length of the CDR3 is 16 residues. V was trimmed by 0 bases and J by 0 bases, leaving 10 bases between them. CDR1 and CDR2 from the germline V gene are SGHRS and YFSETQ. The data belong to a study of patients and donors after allogeneic stem cell transplantation. TCRdb itself ran the RT-PCR reads through MiXCR, one entry per CDR3 protein. The data hold 150,000 to 200,000 distinct CDR3 sequences, with over 25% observed a single time. The sequenced sample was blood, either unsorted or a sorted T cell fraction (not recorded which). The receptor was isolated from a human donor who was either an allogeneic HSCT recipient or a stem cell or donor lymphocyte infusion donor (not recorded which). It is not recorded whose cells these are; they may come from a transplant donor. The chain couples TRBV5-1 to TRBJ1-3; maybe TRBD1 (5 bases). CDR3 loop: CASSLEGTFSGNTIYF. The DNA of the CDR3 is TGCGCCAGCAGCTTGGAAGGGACTTTCTCTGGAAACACCATATATTTT.